The 17 T cell receptor beta chains below were found in one sample sequenced in a study of blood T cell repertoires in COVID-19. Generated by immunoSEQ multiplex PCR, the TCRdb table keeps only in-frame clones and is missing some. The sample holds roughly 280,000 clones, 80% to 90% seen once. Input material: peripheral blood. These receptors were obtained from a woman in her seventies with acute or convalescent COVID-19.

This clone was recorded only once. The chain couples TRBV2 to TRBJ1-2; possibly TRBD1 for D (6 bases). The ends were cut back, 6 bases at V and 5 bases at J, with 16 bases in the middle. This CDR3 comprises 14 residues. Germline V gives CDR1 SNHLY, CDR2 FYNNEI. The CDR3 region is CASRRTANSYGYTF. In DNA form, the CDR3 reads TGTGCCAGCAGAAGGACAGCAAACAGTTATGGCTACACCTTC. The full variable domain, completed using reference TRBV2 and TRBJ1-2, is EPEVTQTPSHQVTQMGQEVILRCVPISNHLYFYWYRQILGQKVEFLVSFYNNEISEKSEIFDDQFSVERPDGSNFTLKIRSTKLEDSAMYFCASRRTANSYGYTFGSGTRLTVV.

Only one count was recorded for this clone. This specimen includes other DNA sequences encoding the same CDR3. The V and J genes are TRBV5-4 and TRBJ1-2; no firm D call. V gave up 0 bases and J gave up 0 bases, with 6 bases separating them. Looked up from germline, CDR1 is SGHNT and CDR2 is YYREEE (reference sequence). This CDR3 has 14 residues. The CDR3 loop reads CASSLDSTNYGYTF. The CDR3 DNA reads TGTGCCAGCAGCTTGGACAGCACTAACTATGGCTACACCTTC.

The chain carries TRBV3-1 (or the pseudogene TRBV3-2) and TRBJ2-3; 10 bases are shared with TRBD2. After removal of 4 bases from V and 2 bases from J, the junction contained 3 bases not matched to a gene. The V gene's germline CDR1 is LGHDT and CDR2 YNNKEL (reference sequence). There are 15 residues in the CDR3. In DNA, the CDR3 is TGTGCCAGCAGCCTAGGACTAGCGGACACAGATACGCAGTATTTT. Translated: CASSLGLADTDTQYF.

This clone was found once. This sequence joins TRBV27 and TRBJ1-5, with no clear D. The CDR3 sequence is 16 residues long. Germline V gene lookup returns CDR1 MNHEY and CDR2 SMNVEV (reference sequence). With 2 bases removed from V and 6 bases from J, the gap between germline ends came to 17 bases. CDR3: CASSLGGNDALQPQHF. CDR3 DNA sequence: TGTGCCAGCAGTTTAGGCGGGAACGACGCCCTTCAGCCCCAGCATTTT.

The genes are TRBV4-1 and TRBJ2-3, with 11 nucleotides matching TRBD2. With V trimmed by 2 bases and J by 0 bases, 4 bases remained unmatched. The CDR3 extends over 17 amino acids. Germline V lookup: CDR1 MGHRA, CDR2 YSYEKL. This CDR3 reads CASSQSTSGASTDTQYF. The DNA of the CDR3 is TGCGCCAGCAGCCAATCGACTAGCGGGGCCAGCACAGATACGCAGTATTTT.

The rearrangement joins TRBV3-1 (or the pseudogene TRBV3-2) to TRBJ1-6; D is undetermined. Trimming left V 4 bases short and J 7 bases short, with 14 bases between. CDR1 LGHDT and CDR2 YNNKEL come from the germline V gene (reference sequence). The CDR3 sequence is 15 residues long. This CDR3 is CASSLDWVPNSPLHF. The CDR3 DNA is TGTGCCAGCAGCCTCGACTGGGTCCCCAATTCACCCCTCCACTTT.

The CDR3 nucleotides are TGCGCCAGCAGTACGATGACAGGAGCTAACTCACCCCTCCACTTT. Translation gives CASSTMTGANSPLHF. This chain uses TRBV5-1 with TRBJ1-6, with D maybe TRBD1 (6 bases). The V end was cut by 5 bases, the J end by 10 bases, with 19 bases between. Germline CDR1 reads SGHRS; CDR2 reads YFSETQ. The CDR3 has 15 amino acids. Looking up the rest from reference TRBV5-1 and TRBJ1-6 gives the full variable domain: KAGVTQTPRYLIKTRGQQVTLSCSPISGHRSVSWYQQTPGQGLQFLFEYFSETQRNKGNFPGRFSGRQFSNSRSEMNVSTLELGDSALYLCASSTMTGANSPLHFGNGTRLTVT.

The CDR3 nucleotides are TGCGCCAGCAGCCCAGGTTGGGGGGACGGGTCGGAGACCCAGTACTTC. This encodes CASSPGWGDGSETQYF. This chain links TRBV5-1 with TRBJ2-5, with D possibly TRBD2 on 6 matching bases. CDR3 length equals 16 residues. Germline V gene lookup returns CDR1 SGHRS and CDR2 YFSETQ. Deletions cut 4 bases from V and 5 bases from J, with 21 bases between.

The chain has TRBV29-1 and TRBJ2-1; 8 bases are a match to TRBD1. The length of the CDR3 is 15 residues. Trimming removed 4 bases from V and 7 bases from J; junction bases left unmatched: 12. CDR1 is SQVTM, CDR2 ANQGSEA, per germline. CDR3 DNA sequence: TGCAGCGTTGCTAACACAGGGGGAGTGGGTAATGAGCAGTTCTTC. It is translated as CSVANTGGVGNEQFF.

This chain connects TRBV9 to TRBJ1-5, with no clear D. Germline-derived CDR1 and CDR2 are SGDLS and YYNGEE. This CDR3 comprises 15 residues. The ends were cut back, 0 bases at V and 6 bases at J, with 13 bases in the middle. The CDR3 loop is CASSVGQSPSQPQHF. The CDR3 DNA is TGTGCCAGCAGCGTAGGTCAGTCCCCTTCTCAGCCCCAGCATTTT.

This chain connects TRBV5-1 to TRBJ2-3; D not resolved. The ends were cut back, 3 bases at V and 0 bases at J, with 11 bases in the middle. This CDR3 region has 15 residues. Looked up from germline, CDR1 is SGHRS and CDR2 is YFSETQ. The chain's CDR3 is CASSSYSTSTDTQYF. CDR3 nucleotides: TGCGCCAGCAGCTCCTACAGCACTAGCACAGATACGCAGTATTTT.

A remark on this clone: Additional DNA sequences in this sample encode the identical CDR3. The chain recombines TRBV27 with TRBJ1-5; the D is unclear. The CDR3 runs to 13 residues. V lost 5 bases, J lost 2 bases, and 7 bases lay in between. CDR1 is MNHEY and CDR2 is SMNVEV in the germline V gene (reference sequence). CDR3 bases: TGTGCCAGCAGTACAGTGGGCAATCAGCCCCAGCATTTT. Translation gives CASSTVGNQPQHF.

V and J are TRBV7-3 and TRBJ2-3; 7 positions match TRBD2. J gave up 6 bases and V 6 bases, and 9 bases lay outside the gene matches. CDR3 length: 14 residues. From germline, CDR1 is SGHTA and CDR2 FQGTGA. In DNA, the CDR3 is TGTGCCAGCAGTCTCGGGGGGAGTGCCGATACGCAGTATTTT. Protein product: CASSLGGSADTQYF.

The V and J genes are TRBV6-5 and TRBJ1-2; no clear D gene. Trimming stripped 4 bases from V and 5 bases from J, with 8 bases between. The CDR3 is 12 residues long. Looked up from germline, CDR1 is MNHEY and CDR2 is SVGAGI. The CDR3 here is CASSLEPYGYTF. The DNA of the CDR3 is TGTGCCAGCAGTTTGGAGCCGTATGGCTACACCTTC.

This clone was seen once. The rearrangement links TRBV2 to TRBJ1-1; 8 nucleotides align to TRBD1. Germline assignment: CDR1 SNHLY and CDR2 FYNNEI. Trimming took 3 bases from V and 8 from J; bases not matched to a gene: 14. The CDR3 runs to 16 residues. The CDR3 DNA follows: TGTGCCAGCAGTGAGTTCGGGGGCTCAGGGGGCGACGAAGCTTTCTTT. It yields the protein CASSEFGGSGGDEAFF. The variable domain in full, with the rest retrieved from reference TRBV2 and TRBJ1-1, is EPEVTQTPSHQVTQMGQEVILRCVPISNHLYFYWYRQILGQKVEFLVSFYNNEISEKSEIFDDQFSVERPDGSNFTLKIRSTKLEDSAMYFCASSEFGGSGGDEAFFGQGTRLTVV.

The chain uses TRBV11-2 and TRBJ2-7; 12 nucleotides line up with TRBD2. V gave up 1 base and J gave up 4 bases; unmatched junction bases: 2. From germline, CDR1 is SGHAT and CDR2 FQNNGV. The CDR3 has 15 residues. The CDR3 is CASSLAGTSGYEQYF. The DNA of the CDR3 is TGTGCCAGCAGCTTAGCCGGGACTAGCGGGTACGAGCAGTACTTC.

The chain employs TRBV6-5 and TRBJ1-4, with 9 positions matching TRBD1. The V and J ends lost 0 bases and 8 bases, in that order; junction bases with no gene match: 7. This CDR3 spans 16 amino acids. CDR1 and CDR2 from the germline V gene are MNHEY and SVGAGI. CDR3 amino acids: CASSYSRGQGSEKLFF. DNA for the CDR3: TGTGCCAGCAGTTACTCGAGGGGACAGGGATCGGAAAAACTGTTTTTT.